Shown below are 3 T cell receptor beta chains from a single sample sequenced in a study of beta chain features in type 1 diabetes. Antigen specificity for these receptors is unknown. Study-level findings and limits: Within each of all four CD4+ subsets, Type 1 diabetes patients had TCRB CDR3s that were moderately but significantly shorter.

Of the isolated RNA, all was reverse transcribed, and so the sequenced material was expressed TCRB transcripts. Assay: immunoSEQ multiplex PCR; the TCRdb copy retains only in-frame clones and omits some. Among roughly 230,000 clones listed, roughly a tenth were seen once. The sequenced material came from naive CD4+ T cells from blood. The receptors originated from a young man with type 1 diabetes.

This clone was recorded a few times. J is TRBJ1-1 and V is TRBV6-5; 7 nucleotides line up with TRBD1. CDR3 length equals 13 residues. Looked up from germline, CDR1 is MNHEY and CDR2 is SVGAGI. Trimming cost V 6 bases and J 5 bases; bases outside gene matches: 6. The DNA of the CDR3 is TGTGCCAGCAGCATACAGGGGCGGACTGAAGCTTTCTTT. It specifies CASSIQGRTEAFF.

A few counts support this clone. The V and J genes are TRBV30 and TRBJ1-6; 9 positions match TRBD1. The CDR3 runs 16 residues. The J segment lost 2 bases and the V segment lost 3 bases, leaving 5 bases of the junction unmatched. Per the germline V gene, CDR1 is GTSNPN and CDR2 is SVGIG (reference sequence). CDR3 nucleotide sequence: TGTGCCTGGAGGGCGACAGGGGGGACCTATAATTCACCCCTCCACTTT. Its translation: CAWRATGGTYNSPLHF.

This rearrangement joins TRBV11-1 to TRBJ2-7; D not resolved. Looked up from germline, CDR1 is SGHAT and CDR2 is FQDESV (reference sequence). Between the trimmed V and J ends, which lost 5 bases and 5 bases, there was a span of 13 bases. This CDR3 has 13 amino acids. For the CDR3, the DNA is TGTGCCAGCAGCGCAGTCGTCCTCGACGAGCAGTACTTC. Its translation is CASSAVVLDEQYF.